The rows below give T cell receptor beta chains drawn from one sample of a study of blood T cells in healthy people across ages. TCRdb processed the 5' RACE reads anew with MiXCR; each CDR3 protein has one entry. The table includes approximately 800,000 distinct CDR3 sequences, nearly 60% detected once. The specimen was blood. These receptors were obtained from a man aged 30 to 45 in good health. Both conserved end residues are part of each CDR3. Fields, in order: CDR3 protein, V gene, J gene.

CDR3aa: CASSPDRGVYEQYF
v_gene: TRBV18
j_gene: TRBJ2-7

CDR3aa: CASSWGPGTGKDTQYF
v_gene: TRBV7-9
j_gene: TRBJ2-3

CDR3aa: CSGGGVSYEQFF
v_gene: TRBV29-1
j_gene: TRBJ2-1

CDR3aa: CASSSFLSLDVYEQYF
v_gene: TRBV12-3/TRBV12-4
j_gene: TRBJ2-7

CDR3aa: CASRGTSGENEQFF
v_gene: TRBV5-1
j_gene: TRBJ2-1

CDR3aa: CSAPKDSNTEAFF
v_gene: TRBV20-1
j_gene: TRBJ1-1

CDR3aa: CASSRTGEGTQYF
v_gene: TRBV7-9
j_gene: TRBJ2-5

CDR3aa: CASSEPVRAGSRNEQFF
v_gene: TRBV25-1
j_gene: TRBJ2-1

CDR3aa: CASSQRQYYGYTF
v_gene: TRBV12-3/TRBV12-4
j_gene: TRBJ1-2

CDR3aa: CSVEGREQFF
v_gene: TRBV29-1
j_gene: TRBJ2-1

CDR3aa: CASSPGLGQACKQYF
v_gene: TRBV9
j_gene: TRBJ2-7

CDR3aa: CASSQMSGTRDEQFF
v_gene: TRBV7-6
j_gene: TRBJ2-1

CDR3aa: CSVQVTGSDGYTF
v_gene: TRBV29-1
j_gene: TRBJ1-2

CDR3aa: CASRGQGKNTEAFF
v_gene: TRBV12-3/TRBV12-4
j_gene: TRBJ1-1

CDR3aa: CASRGREQQETQYF
v_gene: TRBV5-1
j_gene: TRBJ2-5

CDR3aa: CSASTGNYGYTF
v_gene: TRBV20-1
j_gene: TRBJ1-2

CDR3aa: CSARERGANQETQYF
v_gene: TRBV20-1
j_gene: TRBJ2-5

CDR3aa: CASSGGFRTDTQYF
v_gene: TRBV5-6
j_gene: TRBJ2-3

CDR3aa: CASGEGTDTQYF
v_gene: TRBV27
j_gene: TRBJ2-3

CDR3aa: CSPSEAFF
v_gene: TRBV20-1
j_gene: TRBJ1-1

CDR3aa: CASSPRQGGGTDTQYF
v_gene: TRBV5-8
j_gene: TRBJ2-3

CDR3aa: CASSERAIGELFF
v_gene: TRBV6-1
j_gene: TRBJ2-2